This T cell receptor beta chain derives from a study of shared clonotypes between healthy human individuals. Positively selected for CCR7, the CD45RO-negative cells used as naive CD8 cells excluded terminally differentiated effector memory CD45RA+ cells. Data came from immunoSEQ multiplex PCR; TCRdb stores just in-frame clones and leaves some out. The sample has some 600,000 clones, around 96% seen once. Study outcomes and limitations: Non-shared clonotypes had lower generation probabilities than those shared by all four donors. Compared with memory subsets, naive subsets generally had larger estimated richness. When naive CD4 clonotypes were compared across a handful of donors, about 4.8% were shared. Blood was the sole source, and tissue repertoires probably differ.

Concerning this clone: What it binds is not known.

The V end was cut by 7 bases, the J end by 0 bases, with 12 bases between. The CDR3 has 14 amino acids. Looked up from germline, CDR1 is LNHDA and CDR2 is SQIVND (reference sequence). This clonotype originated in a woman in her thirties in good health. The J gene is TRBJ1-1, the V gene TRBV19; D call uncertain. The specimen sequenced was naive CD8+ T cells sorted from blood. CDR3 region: CASTHRSLNTEAFF. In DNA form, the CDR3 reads TGTGCCAGTACCCACCGGAGCCTGAACACTGAAGCTTTCTTT.